Sequencing of this T cell receptor beta chain was carried out in a study of blood T cell repertoires in COVID-19. At the level of the study: Whether acute or convalescent, the COVID-19 samples came from the United States, Italy and Spain. T cells, B-cell-depleted T cells, or PBMCs supplied cDNA or gDNA.

In the study's own analysis: Estimation of nucleated cell counts relied on the amplification of reference gene primers. Profiled with immunoSEQ multiplex PCR; TCRdb holds only in-frame clones, not every one. For V, J and clone size, that table is used; D and trimming come from the DNA. The data contain approximately 180,000 clones, roughly 82% of them seen just once; the ten biggest clones take up about 5.5%. Trimming at V came to 5 bases and at J to 4 bases, leaving 6 bases not matched to a gene. This CDR3 has 14 residues. Germline assignment: CDR1 MNHEY and CDR2 SVGAGI. Membership in each cohort depended on participant-reported clinical history.

This clonotype was sampled from a woman aged 60-75 years with acute COVID-19. The chain combines TRBV6-5 with TRBJ1-2; 8 bases match TRBD1. Material for sequencing was PBMCs or T cells enriched from blood (not recorded which). CDR3 sequence: CASSLQGVSYGYTF. The CDR3 region has the DNA TGTGCCAGCAGTCTACAGGGGGTGAGCTATGGCTACACCTTC.